A selection of T cell receptor beta chains follows, all from one sample in a study of blood T cell repertoires in COVID-19. Produced via immunoSEQ multiplex PCR; TCRdb's table is partial and in-frame only. The data show about 95,000 clones, approximately 80% seen once. The sample consisted of peripheral blood. The receptor set was obtained from a man older than 75 with COVID-19, enrolled during active disease. The CDR3 runs from the conserved cysteine through the conserved F or W. Fields, in order: D gene, V gene, J gene, clone size, CDR3 DNA, CDR3 protein. The D gene is left open where the match is weak. Size tells how often a clone was seen (once, few, many) or the class of an expanded clone, and some rows leave it out.

NA,TRBV18,TRBJ1-1,NA,TGTGCCAGCTCACCAACGGACACTGAAGCTTTCTTT,CASSPTDTEAFF
TRBD2,TRBV6-4,TRBJ2-2,NA,TGTGCCAGCAGTGAACAAGCGGGGGGCACCGGGGAGCTGTTTTTT,CASSEQAGGTGELFF
TRBD2,TRBV7-2,TRBJ2-1,NA,TGTGCCAGCAGCTTATCGGCTCCCGGGACTAGTCTTCCCCGTGAGCAGTTCTTC,CASSLSAPGTSLPREQFF
NA,TRBV6-6,TRBJ2-5,NA,TGTGCCAGCAGTTACTCGGGACTGGAGACCCAGTACTTC,CASSYSGLETQYF
TRBD2,TRBV30,TRBJ2-1,NA,TGTGCCTGGAGTGTAGGTAGCGGGTCCTACAATGAGCAGTTCTTC,CAWSVGSGSYNEQFF
NA,TRBV27,TRBJ2-5,NA,TGTGCCAGCAGTTTATCAGAGAGCCGCCCCGCTAGGAGGTCGGGAGAGACCCAGTACTTC,CASSLSESRPARRSGETQYF
TRBD1,TRBV14,TRBJ2-3,NA,TGTGCCAGCAGCCAAGACAGGGGGTTAACAGATACGCAGTATTTT,CASSQDRGLTDTQYF
NA,TRBV28,TRBJ2-4,once,TGTGCCAGCAACAGACAGGGACTAAACATTCAGTACTTC,CASNRQGLNIQYF
TRBD1,TRBV19,TRBJ1-5,NA,TGTGCCAGTAGTATAGAGGACAGGGGATATCAGCCCCAGCATTTT,CASSIEDRGYQPQHF
NA,TRBV4-3,TRBJ1-1,NA,TGCGCCAGCAGCCTAGCCTGGGGTGGGGCGGAATTCGGCACTGAAGCTTTCTTT,CASSLAWGGAEFGTEAFF
NA,TRBV15,TRBJ1-4,NA,TGTGCCACCAGCAGGGGGGGGCCCAGCACGAAACTGTTTTTT,CATSRGGPSTKLFF
NA,TRBV3-1/TRBV3-2,TRBJ2-3,few,TGTGCCAGCAGCGCTAAAGGGGATAACACAGATACGCAGTATTTT,CASSAKGDNTDTQYF
TRBD1,TRBV7-9,TRBJ1-4,NA,TGTGCCAGCAGCTTAGGAGGAATAGTGACAGGGCCTAATGAAAAACTGTTTTTT,CASSLGGIVTGPNEKLFF
NA,TRBV9,TRBJ2-1,NA,TGTGCCAGCAGCCTGAGCTCCTACAATGAGCAGTTCTTC,CASSLSSYNEQFF
TRBD1,TRBV5-1,TRBJ1-4,NA,TGCGCCAGCAGCTTGGATGGGACAGGGATTAATGAAAAACTGTTTTTT,CASSLDGTGINEKLFF
NA,TRBV9,TRBJ2-3,NA,TGTGCCAGCAGCGTAGGGGTAGCGTACACAGATACGCAGTATTTT,CASSVGVAYTDTQYF
NA,TRBV9,TRBJ1-3,NA,TGTGCCAGCAGCCCCCACAACTCTGGAAACACCATATATTTT,CASSPHNSGNTIYF
TRBD1,TRBV4-3,TRBJ1-1,once,TGCGCCAGCAGCCGACGGACAGGGGGCAACACTGAAGCTTTCTTT,CASSRRTGGNTEAFF
NA,TRBV27,TRBJ2-2,NA,TGTGCCAGCAAAACTAGAGCGAACACCGGGGAGCTGTTTTTT,CASKTRANTGELFF
TRBD1,TRBV3-1/TRBV3-2,TRBJ2-7,NA,TGTGCCAGCAGCCAAGGGCCAGGGGGTCTCTACGAGCAGTACTTC,CASSQGPGGLYEQYF
NA,TRBV7-2,TRBJ1-6,NA,TGTGCCAGCAGCTTAAGTGCGGGTGTAGGGTCACCCCTCCACTTT,CASSLSAGVGSPLHF
TRBD2,TRBV4-2,TRBJ2-4,NA,TGTGCCAGCAGCCCCCCTGGAGGACTAGCGGACAACATTCAGTACTTC,CASSPPGGLADNIQYF
NA,TRBV6-5,TRBJ1-5,NA,TGTGCCAGCAGTCCCGCGAGGGGGTTCAATCAGCCCCAGCATTTT,CASSPARGFNQPQHF
NA,TRBV19,TRBJ1-2,NA,TGTGCCAGTAAGGGAGTAAGGTCAGCTGGACGGGGCTACACCTTC,CASKGVRSAGRGYTF
NA,TRBV7-5,TRBJ2-7,NA,TGTGCCAGAAGCTTACTAAACAACTTTAGCGATTACGAGCAGTACTTC,CARSLLNNFSDYEQYF
NA,TRBV7-9,TRBJ2-1,NA,TGTGCCAGCAGCTCAGTAGGGAGACGCACCGCCTACAATGAGCAGTTCTTC,CASSSVGRRTAYNEQFF
NA,TRBV15,TRBJ1-6,NA,TGTGCCACCAGCAGAGAAGGAGGAAATTCACCCCTCCACTTT,CATSREGGNSPLHF
TRBD1,TRBV4-3,TRBJ1-2,NA,TGCGCCAGCAGCCAAGGGGGTGGACAGGGTGTCTATGGCTACACCTTC,CASSQGGGQGVYGYTF
TRBD2,TRBV10-3,TRBJ2-3,NA,TGTGCCATCAGTTGGCGGGAGGAAACAGATACGCAGTATTTT,CAISWREETDTQYF
NA,TRBV18,TRBJ2-3,once,TGTGCCAGCTCACCTCGGGTGGTTGATACGCAGTATTTT,CASSPRVVDTQYF
TRBD2,TRBV30,TRBJ2-3,NA,TGTGCCTGGATGGGACTAGCCTTCACAGATACGCAGTATTTT,CAWMGLAFTDTQYF
NA,TRBV6-5,TRBJ1-1,once,TGTGCCAGCAGTTACTCTCTACCCACAGGGATGTCTGAAGCTTTCTTT,CASSYSLPTGMSEAFF
NA,TRBV7-2,TRBJ2-7,NA,TGTGCCAGCAGCTCCCTCGGGATAATCTCCTACGAGCAGTACTTC,CASSSLGIISYEQYF
TRBD1,TRBV4-1,TRBJ2-7,once,TGCGCCAGCAGCCTAACCGGGACAGGGACCTACGAGCAGTACTTC,CASSLTGTGTYEQYF
TRBD1,TRBV24-1,TRBJ2-1,NA,TGTGCCACCAGTGATACCAAGACAGGGGGATTCTACAATGAGCAGTTCTTC,CATSDTKTGGFYNEQFF
NA,TRBV6-5,TRBJ1-1,NA,TGTGCCAGCAGTTACAATAGTGAAGCTTTCTTT,CASSYNSEAFF
TRBD1,TRBV7-2,TRBJ1-5,NA,TGTGCCAGCAGCCCGACCCGGACAGGGGGAAATCAGCCCCAGCATTTT,CASSPTRTGGNQPQHF
TRBD1,TRBV3-1/TRBV3-2,TRBJ1-3,NA,TGTGCCAGCAGCCAAGGGGGGACAGGGGTTCCTTCTGGAAACACCATATATTTT,CASSQGGTGVPSGNTIYF
NA,TRBV28,TRBJ2-1,NA,TGTGCCAGCACCCGGGTCCACTACAATGAGCAGTTCTTC,CASTRVHYNEQFF
NA,TRBV25-1,TRBJ2-7,NA,TGTGCCAGCAGTGAATCTGTGACTAGTGCAAACGAGCAGTACTTC,CASSESVTSANEQYF
NA,TRBV20-1,TRBJ1-1,few,TGCAGTGCTAGTAGGCGGGACACTGAAGCTTTCTTT,CSASRRDTEAFF
NA,TRBV29-1,TRBJ1-2,NA,TGCAGCGTTCCAGGGATCTATGGCTACACCTTC,CSVPGIYGYTF
NA,TRBV4-2,TRBJ1-2,NA,TGTGCCAGCAGCCAAGATCCGGGTAGGGGAGGTGGCTACACCTTC,CASSQDPGRGGGYTF
NA,TRBV15,TRBJ1-3,NA,TGTGCCACCAGCAGAGAATCCGGGTTTGGAAACACCATATATTTT,CATSRESGFGNTIYF
TRBD2,TRBV11-3,TRBJ2-5,NA,TGTGCCAGCAGCCCTGGAGCGGGGGTTGAGACCCAGTACTTC,CASSPGAGVETQYF
NA,TRBV19,TRBJ1-6,NA,TGTGCCAGTAGTATAGTGCGTGGGGACACCCTCCACTTT,CASSIVRGDTLHF
TRBD1,TRBV19,TRBJ1-5,NA,TGTGCCAGTAAAGCAGAGAACAGGGGGCTTGGTCAGCCCCAGCATTTT,CASKAENRGLGQPQHF
NA,TRBV30,TRBJ1-6,NA,TGTGCCTGGAGTCCGGGGAACAATTCACCCCTCCACTTT,CAWSPGNNSPLHF
TRBD1,TRBV10-2,TRBJ2-7,NA,TGCGCCAGCGGGACAGGGGGACCTAGCGAGCAGTACTTC,CASGTGGPSEQYF
NA,TRBV11-1,TRBJ1-1,NA,TGTGCCAGCAGCTTAGATTGGGCGTTGAACACTGAAGCTTTCTTT,CASSLDWALNTEAFF
NA,TRBV4-1,TRBJ2-7,NA,TGCGCCAGCAGCCAAGAACACAGGAGCTCCTACGAGCAGTACTTC,CASSQEHRSSYEQYF
TRBD1,TRBV5-1,TRBJ2-2,NA,TGCGCCAGCAGCGACGACAGGGCGAACACCGGGGAGCTGTTTTTT,CASSDDRANTGELFF
NA,TRBV5-4,TRBJ1-6,NA,TGTGCCAGCAGCTTGTCTAGCTCCTATAATTCACCCCTCCACTTT,CASSLSSSYNSPLHF
NA,TRBV7-9,TRBJ2-1,NA,TGTGCCAGCAGCTCGATAGTCTACAATGAGCAGTTCTTC,CASSSIVYNEQFF
NA,TRBV18,TRBJ2-7,NA,TGTGCCAGCTCACCAACCAGGGTTATGAGGAACGAGCAGTACTTC,CASSPTRVMRNEQYF
TRBD1,TRBV5-4,TRBJ2-7,few,TGTGCCAGCAGTCGTCCGGGACAGCAATCCTACGAGCAGTACTTC,CASSRPGQQSYEQYF
NA,TRBV5-6,TRBJ1-3,NA,TGTGCCAGCAGCTTGCGTTACTCTGGAAACACCATATATTTT,CASSLRYSGNTIYF
TRBD2,TRBV6-2/TRBV6-3,TRBJ2-2,NA,TGTGCCAGCAGCTCTACCCACCCGACTAGCGGGGGCACCGGGGAGCTGTTTTTT,CASSSTHPTSGGTGELFF
NA,TRBV12-5,TRBJ1-4,NA,TGTGCTAGTGGCCCTGGGGCGACTTCTAATGAAAAACTGTTTTTT,CASGPGATSNEKLFF
TRBD1,TRBV24-1,TRBJ2-4,NA,TGTGCCACCAGTGACACAGGGGCGAGTAAAAACATTCAGTACTTC,CATSDTGASKNIQYF